This entry lists 22 T cell receptor beta chains sequenced from one sample in a study of OX40 agonist ivuxolimab in advanced cancers. TCRdb's table, derived via immunoSEQ multiplex PCR, lists solely in-frame clones and lacks some. The sample lists about 46,000 clones; under 90% were seen once. The sample consisted of CD4+ or CD8+ T cells sorted from blood, taken in a trial of the OX40 agonist ivuxolimab. All receptors derive from an adult with an advanced solid tumor such as melanoma, head and neck, liver or kidney cancer.

The V gene is TRBV29-1, the J gene TRBJ2-7; 8 bases agree with TRBD1. The V and J ends lost 5 bases and 6 bases, in that order; junction bases with no gene match: 9. The CDR3 is made up of 13 amino acids. Germline CDR1 is SQVTM and CDR2 is ANQGSEA. The DNA of the CDR3 is TGCAGCGTTAACAGGGGGTTGCGTGGCGAGCAGTACTTC. As protein: CSVNRGLRGEQYF.

CDR3 amino acids: CASSLVFSDTQYF. The CDR3 DNA reads as TGTGCCAGCAGCTTAGTTTTCTCCGATACGCAGTATTTT. This sequence joins TRBV7-3 and TRBJ2-3; D remains unclear. Germline values: CDR1 SGHTA, CDR2 FQGTGA. CDR3 length: 13 residues. Trimming removed 2 bases from V and 6 bases from J, with 9 bases in between.

The gene calls are TRBV6-1 and TRBJ2-2; D uncertain. In germline, CDR1 is MNHNS, CDR2 SASEGT. Deletions cut 8 bases from V and 1 base from J, with 14 bases between. This CDR3 has 15 residues. As DNA, the CDR3 is TGTGCCAGCCAGATTGCAGGCTTGAACACCGGGGAGCTGTTTTTT. This sequence encodes CASQIAGLNTGELFF.

This rearrangement joins TRBV6-5 to TRBJ2-2; perhaps TRBD2 as D (5 bases). Germline loops: CDR1 MNHEY, CDR2 SVGAGI. V was trimmed by 2 bases and J by 8 bases, leaving 12 bases between them. The CDR3 has 14 amino acids. CDR3 sequence reads: CASSYLGVTGELFF. The CDR3 coding sequence is TGTGCCAGCAGTTACCTGGGAGTGACGGGGGAGCTGTTTTTT.

This chain joins TRBV18 and TRBJ2-7; 7 bases line up with TRBD2. Germline lookup yields CDR1 KGHSH and CDR2 LQKENI. V was clipped by 2 bases and J by 3 bases; unmatched bases: 4. The CDR3 totals 14 residues. CDR3 in amino acids: CASSPGTGGYEQYF. The CDR3 coding sequence is TGTGCCAGCTCACCAGGGACGGGGGGCTACGAGCAGTACTTC.

The gene calls are TRBV18 and TRBJ2-7; 12 nucleotides agree with TRBD1. This CDR3 is built from 15 residues. Germline CDR1 KGHSH, CDR2 LQKENI. V dropped 0 bases and J dropped 4; count of bases not matched to a gene: 1. The CDR3 is CASSPPGQGAYEQYF. CDR3 DNA: TGTGCCAGCTCACCACCGGGACAGGGGGCTTACGAGCAGTACTTC.

This chain joins TRBV6-5 and TRBJ1-4; TRBD1 agrees at 11 bases. The CDR3 extends over 15 amino acids. Germline V lookup: CDR1 MNHEY, CDR2 SVGAGI. V was pared by 8 bases and J by 3 bases, with 5 bases of the junction left unmatched. The DNA of the CDR3 is TGTGCCAGCTCAGGACAGGGGGCTTCTAATGAAAAACTGTTTTTT. The encoded protein is CASSGQGASNEKLFF.

The CDR3 sequence: CASSNLGGAYGYTF. CDR3 nucleotides: TGCGCCAGCAGTAATTTGGGGGGCGCGTATGGCTACACCTTC. The chain couples TRBV5-1 to TRBJ1-2; weak D call: TRBD1 (6 bases). Trimming removed 5 bases from V and 5 bases from J, with 16 bases in between. The CDR3 has 14 residues. CDR1 and CDR2 (germline): SGHRS, YFSETQ. Full variable domain (rest looked up from reference TRBV5-1 and TRBJ1-2): KAGVTQTPRYLIKTRGQQVTLSCSPISGHRSVSWYQQTPGQGLQFLFEYFSETQRNKGNFPGRFSGRQFSNSRSEMNVSTLELGDSALYLCASSNLGGAYGYTFGSGTRLTVV.

The chain couples TRBV7-8 to TRBJ1-4; TRBD1 matches at 8 bases. The CDR3 loop spans 14 amino acids. Germline CDR1 is SGHVS and CDR2 is FQNEAQ. V trimming: 5 bases; J trimming: 8 bases; junction bases outside the gene matches: 7. CDR3 sequence reads: CASSLDRVGEKLFF. DNA of the CDR3: TGTGCCAGCAGCCTGGACAGGGTAGGCGAAAAACTGTTTTTT.

This clone occurred a few times. V usage is TRBV6-1 and J usage is TRBJ2-1; no clear D gene. The CDR3 length is 14 residues. The germline V gene encodes CDR1 MNHNS and CDR2 SASEGT. Trimming left V 1 base short and J 8 bases short, with 12 bases between. CDR3 loop: CASSEGQARDEQFF. CDR3 bases: TGTGCCAGCAGTGAAGGCCAAGCCCGGGATGAGCAGTTCTTC.

This clone was found a few times. The rearrangement joins TRBV5-1 to TRBJ2-1, with 8 bases fitting TRBD2. J was trimmed by 6 bases and V by 0 bases; bases with no gene match: 5. Germline V gene lookup returns CDR1 SGHRS and CDR2 YFSETQ. There are 15 residues in the CDR3. CDR3 sequence: CASSLALRGVNEQFF. The CDR3 coding sequence is TGCGCCAGCAGCTTGGCCTTGCGGGGGGTCAATGAGCAGTTCTTC.

This chain links TRBV19 with TRBJ1-3; D remains unclear. The V end was cut by 3 bases, the J end by 1 base, with 7 bases between. Per germline, CDR1 LNHDA and CDR2 SQIVND (reference sequence). The CDR3 has 14 residues. CDR3 sequence (DNA): TGTGCCAGTAGTATTCCAGGATCTGGAAACACCATATATTTT. Its translation is CASSIPGSGNTIYF.

This clone has more than one count but fewer than ten. This chain connects TRBV6-1 to TRBJ2-1; 8 positions agree with TRBD1. The CDR3 runs to 13 residues. Per the germline V gene, CDR1 is MNHNS and CDR2 is SASEGT. Trimming cost V 6 bases and J 3 bases; bases outside gene matches: 1. The DNA for the CDR3 is TGTGCCAGCAGACAGGGGGGCTACAATGAGCAGTTCTTC. It is translated as CASRQGGYNEQFF.

V and J are TRBV11-3 and TRBJ2-3; 7 positions agree with TRBD2. The CDR3 contains 13 residues. The V gene's germline CDR1 is SGHNT and CDR2 YENEEA. The trim removed 7 bases at V and 6 bases at J, leaving 7 bases unmatched. Here the CDR3 reads CASKQSGEDTQYF. The CDR3 DNA reads TGTGCCAGCAAGCAGAGCGGGGAGGATACGCAGTATTTT.

This clone was recorded only once. The chain combines TRBV4-3 with TRBJ1-2; 8 positions agree with TRBD1. V dropped 0 bases and J dropped 0; count of bases not matched to a gene: 9. In germline, CDR1 is LGHNA, CDR2 YSLEER. CDR3 length: 18 amino acids. The CDR3 DNA is TGCGCCAGCAGCCAAGAAACCCTCCGGACAGGGACTAACTATGGCTACACCTTC. Protein product: CASSQETLRTGTNYGYTF.

The chain combines TRBV9 with TRBJ2-3; D possibly corresponds to TRBD2 (7 bases). CDR3 length: 17 residues. CDR1 and CDR2 from the germline V gene are SGDLS and YYNGEE. V lost 0 bases and J lost 0, with 14 bases in between. CDR3 protein: CASSVAGGITSTDTQYF. The CDR3 coding sequence is TGTGCCAGCAGCGTAGCGGGGGGCATCACTAGCACAGATACGCAGTATTTT.

The rearrangement links TRBV11-3 to TRBJ2-1; the D is unclear. CDR1 SGHNT and CDR2 YENEEA come from the germline V gene. The CDR3 covers 14 residues. Trimming stripped 3 bases from V and 4 bases from J, with 10 bases between. DNA of the CDR3: TGTGCCAGCAGCTTTTCCGCAGCTTACAATGAGCAGTTCTTC. Its protein is CASSFSAAYNEQFF.

V is TRBV6-1 and J is TRBJ2-5; tentative D call: TRBD1 (6 bases). The CDR3 contains 15 residues. Trimming shortened V by 6 bases and J by 0 bases, and 14 bases separated the two germline ends. The germline gives CDR1 MNHNS, CDR2 SASEGT. The CDR3 DNA sequence: TGTGCCAGCAGGACTTTTAACAGGGACCAAGAGACCCAGTACTTC. Encoded protein: CASRTFNRDQETQYF.

The chain joins TRBV5-4 to TRBJ2-3; TRBD1 is a possible D gene (7 bases). V dropped 5 bases and J dropped 6 bases, with 19 bases sitting between them. Germline V lookup: CDR1 SGHNT, CDR2 YYREEE (reference sequence). The CDR3 is 15 amino acids. CDR3 residues: CASRTGPGAGDTQYF. The CDR3 DNA follows: TGTGCCAGCAGGACAGGGCCGGGAGCCGGGGATACGCAGTATTTT. Based on the CDR3 plus reference TRBV5-4 and TRBJ2-3, the full variable domain is ETGVTQSPTHLIKTRGQQVTLRCSSQSGHNTVSWYQQALGQGPQFIFQYYREEENGRGNFPPRFSGLQFPNYSSELNVNALELDDSALYLCASRTGPGAGDTQYFGPGTRLTVL.

The chain recombines TRBV5-1 with TRBJ1-1, with 7 bases matching TRBD1. Germline V gives CDR1 SGHRS, CDR2 YFSETQ. The CDR3 runs 13 residues. V lost 1 base and J lost 9; bases outside the gene matches: 6. The CDR3 protein is CASSLNRGDKAFF. The DNA of the CDR3 is TGCGCCAGCAGCTTGAACAGGGGCGACAAAGCTTTCTTT.

This clone was counted a single time. This chain links TRBV7-8 with TRBJ2-5, with D possibly TRBD2 on 5 matching bases. This CDR3 spans 13 amino acids. Trimming cost V 5 bases and J 4 bases, with 11 bases left between them. Germline CDR1 and CDR2: SGHVS and FQNEAQ. The CDR3 DNA reads TGTGCCAGCAGCGAACTAGTCGGAGAGACCCAGTACTTC. It yields the protein CASSELVGETQYF.

The chain couples TRBV5-8 to TRBJ1-6; D is perhaps TRBD1 (5 bases). Looked up from germline, CDR1 is SGHTS and CDR2 is YDEGEE. This CDR3 is built from 14 residues. V lost 1 base, J lost 7 bases, and 9 bases lay in between. CDR3 in amino acids: CASSLTGPNSPLHF. CDR3 coding DNA: TGTGCCAGCAGCTTGACAGGACCCAATTCACCCCTCCACTTT.